The present entry profiles one TCR beta chain with its context. The data derive from a study of patients and donors after allogeneic stem cell transplantation. A single record per CDR3 protein comes from TCRdb applying MiXCR to the RT-PCR reads. The top ten hold around 6% of the sample, which has more than 850,000 distinct CDR3 sequences, roughly 17% seen once. The CDR3 totals 19 residues. The V and J ends lost 6 bases and 0 bases respectively, with 25 bases between them. From germline, CDR1 is SGHRS and CDR2 YFSETQ. The gene calls are TRBV5-1 and TRBJ2-1, with D perhaps given as TRBD1 or TRBD2 (5 bases each). The sequence was collected from a human donor who was either an allogeneic HSCT recipient or a stem cell or donor lymphocyte infusion donor (not recorded which). It is not recorded whose cells these are; they may come from a transplant donor. The sequenced material came from blood, either unsorted or a sorted T cell fraction (not recorded which). The CDR3 region has the DNA TGCGCCAGCAAAGGATTCGGGACCAATTGGGGGACCTCCTACAATGAGCAGTTCTTC. Its translation: CASKGFGTNWGTSYNEQFF.